The rows below give T cell receptor beta chains drawn from one sample of a study of T-cell memory formation after mild COVID-19. TCRdb processed the 5' RACE reads anew with MiXCR; each CDR3 protein has one entry. The sample gives about 470,000 distinct CDR3 sequences, roughly 18% of which show up once; approximately 13% is in the top ten. Sequenced: PBMCs or a T cell subset sorted from them (not recorded which). Receptors originate from an adult woman who had mild COVID-19 (a few samples of this study predate the infection). Cell type and time point are not known. CDR3s include the opening cysteine and the closing phenylalanine or tryptophan. The order of the fields is J gene, V gene, clone size, D gene, CDR3 length, CDR3 DNA, CDR3 protein. A D gene is named only where the DNA matches it firmly. The size of a clone is reported for some rows only, either as once, few or many, or as a class for expanded clones.

TRBJ2-7 TRBV29-1 once TRBD1 14 TGCAGCGCCCTCGGGACAGGGGGCTTCTACGAGCAGTACTTC CSALGTGGFYEQYF
TRBJ2-1 TRBV25-1 . TRBD2 16 TGTGCCAGCAGTGAATTCGGGACTAGCGGGAGTTATGAGCAGTTCTTC CASSEFGTSGSYEQFF
TRBJ2-1 TRBV7-9 few TRBD2 15 TGTGCCAGCAGCCCGCCTAGCGGGGGGGCGAATGAGCAGTTCTTC CASSPPSGGANEQFF
TRBJ1-1 TRBV5-1 . . 13 TGCGCCATCAGCTTGGGGGGGATCGGTGAAGCTTTCTTT CAISLGGIGEAFF
TRBJ1-5 TRBV12-3/TRBV12-4 . . 14 TGTGCCAGCAGTCCGAGGGACCGCCAGTGGGCCCAGCATTTT CASSPRDRQWAQHF
TRBJ1-2 TRBV12-3/TRBV12-4 . TRBD1 15 TGTGCCAGCACCCCGGACAGGGGCGGGATCTATGGCTACACCTTC CASTPDRGGIYGYTF
TRBJ2-6 TRBV15 . . 17 TGTGCCACCAGCAGAGAAATGGGAACCTCTGGGGCCAACGTCCTGACTTTC CATSREMGTSGANVLTF
TRBJ2-3 TRBV4-2 few . 16 TGTGCCAGCAGCCAAGCGGCAGGGGGGTTCACAGATACGCAGTATTTT CASSQAAGGFTDTQYF
TRBJ2-7 TRBV5-1 few . 17 TGCGCCAGCAGCTTGGTAGGACAGTTAACACTTTCCTACGAGCAGTACTTC CASSLVGQLTLSYEQYF
TRBJ1-3 TRBV7-2 . . 14 TGTGCCAGCAGCTCACAGGGTGGGGGAAACACCATATATTTT CASSSQGGGNTIYF
TRBJ1-2 TRBV6-2/TRBV6-3 few . 14 TGTGCCAGCAGCGAGACCGCGGCTGGCTATGGCTACACCTTC CASSETAAGYGYTF
TRBJ2-5 TRBV27 few . 14 TGTGCCAGCAGTTTAACAGGGGCGGGGGAGACCCAGTACTTC CASSLTGAGETQYF
TRBJ2-6 TRBV7-3 . . 18 TGTGCCAGCAGCTTAGACAGGACAGTCTTCTCTGGGGCCAACGTCCTGACTTTC CASSLDRTVFSGANVLTF
TRBJ2-1 TRBV9 . TRBD2 15 TGTGCCAGCAGCGTAGACGGGGGGGTTTACAATGAGCAGTTCTTC CASSVDGGVYNEQFF
TRBJ1-6 TRBV4-1 . . 12 TGCGCCAGCAGCCAAGACGTCTCACCCCTCCACTTT CASSQDVSPLHF
TRBJ2-1 TRBV11-1 . . 12 TGTGCCAGCAGCCCCCAGGGGTTTGAGCAGTTCTTC CASSPQGFEQFF
TRBJ2-7 TRBV5-6 . . 15 TGTGCCAGCAGCCCATCCTTTGGGGCTAGCGACGAGCAGTACTTC CASSPSFGASDEQYF
TRBJ2-1 TRBV5-1 . . 15 TGCGCCAGCAGCCGGGACCATCCCTCCTACAATGAGCAGTTCTTC CASSRDHPSYNEQFF
TRBJ2-7 TRBV3-1 . . 12 TGTGCCAGCAGCTCCCGATCGCCTGAGCAGTACTTC CASSSRSPEQYF
TRBJ1-1 TRBV5-7 . TRBD1 13 TGTGCCAGCAGCCCGGACAGGAAAGAGAAAGCTTTCTTT CASSPDRKEKAFF
TRBJ1-2 TRBV12-3/TRBV12-4 . . 11 TGTGCCAGCAGGCAAGACACAGGGTACACCTTC CASRQDTGYTF
TRBJ2-3 TRBV2 . . 14 TGTGCCAGCAGTGATATCGGGACCACAGATACGCAGTATTTT CASSDIGTTDTQYF
TRBJ1-2 TRBV7-9 . . 13 TGTGCCAGCAGCGAGACAGGACACTATGGCTACACCTTC CASSETGHYGYTF
TRBJ2-7 TRBV6-5 few TRBD2 15 TGTGCCAGCAAGCTAGCGGGGGGCTTCTCCTACGAGCAGTACTTC CASKLAGGFSYEQYF
TRBJ2-7 TRBV29-1 . . 12 TGCAGCGTTGCCCAGGACCTCTACGAGCAGTACTTC CSVAQDLYEQYF
TRBJ1-5 TRBV19 few . 13 TGTGCCAGTAGTATTTCCCGGGATCAGCCCCAGCATTTT CASSISRDQPQHF
TRBJ1-1 TRBV20-1 few . 13 TGCAGTGCTAGCAAGGACGGGAACACTGAAGCTTTCTTT CSASKDGNTEAFF
TRBJ2-1 TRBV4-1 . TRBD2 17 TGCGCCAGCAGCCAAGTAGCGGGTGGGGGTTCCTACAATGAGCAGTTCTTC CASSQVAGGGSYNEQFF
TRBJ1-5 TRBV4-1 . . 14 TGCGCCAGCAGCCCGCGGGACAGCAATCAGCCCCAGCATTTT CASSPRDSNQPQHF
TRBJ1-1 TRBV18 . . 14 TGTGCCAGCTCACCATTGCTTGGGAACACTGAAGCTTTCTTT CASSPLLGNTEAFF